The text below deals with one T cell receptor beta chain. The table lists this clonotype with many counts. Its target antigen remains unknown. Per-base qualities were not stored, and no clone one base away is much larger. This entry belongs to a study of T-cell reconstitution after alpha-beta-depleted transplantation in children (dated by TCRdb to about 2016). At the level of the whole study: The study quantitatively tracked T-cell immune reconstitution after TCRalphabeta/CD19-depleted allogeneic hematopoietic cell transplantation in children using TCR repertoire profiling.

V loses 6 bases at its end and J loses 5 bases; junction bases beyond the gene matches: 12. CDR1 and CDR2, looked up from the germline V gene (reference sequence), are DFQATT and SNEGSKA. The CDR3, cysteine through phenylalanine, is 15 amino acids long. Left in the record is the CDR3 DNA by itself, 45 bases read in frame from the first base. Receptors were amplified or captured by PCR. The sequencing machine was an Illumina HiSeq 2500. To normalize quantification of the TCRbeta repertoire, the TCR libraries were built with molecular barcoding that relied on unique molecular identifiers. TCRdb trimmed the raw reads at Q25, called clones with MiXCR and kept productive beta chains. Under each unique CDR3 protein, matching rows form one entry showing the most common genes and DNA. In this sample the table shows roughly 160,000 distinct CDR3 sequences, more than 9.5% of which occur a single time. The top ten clonotypes cover 13% of the sample.

Broad study findings and their caveats: Hyperexpanded clone frequencies declined over subsequent months; after one year, T-cell counts and TCRbeta diversity were mostly attributed to newly produced T cells. The apparently early alphabetaT-cell count recovery about two months after transplant was reportedly dependent on only several hundred rapidly expanded clones derived from non-depleted graft cells. In some patients, high TCRbeta diversity at day 60 was attributed to recipient T cells and intrathymic progenitors that had survived conditioning.

The treatment or condition label for this specimen denotes: allogeneic hematopoietic cell transplantation with graft depleted of TCRalphabeta T cells and CD19 B cells. TCRalphabeta/CD19-depleted allogeneic hematopoietic cell grafts were given to the transplant recipients, all of whom were children. The V and J segments used are TRBV20-1 and TRBJ2-7; TRBD2 agrees with 11 junctional bases. The starting material was PBMCs, obtained before TCRalphabeta/CD19-depleted stem cell transplant. The receptor was derived from a boy between 2 and 10 years old with acute myeloid leukemia, due to receive a stem cell transplant. The DNA sequence is TGCAGTGCCCCTTCGCCTAGCGGGAGGTGGGACGAGCAGTACTTC. The translation is CSAPSPSGRWDEQYF.